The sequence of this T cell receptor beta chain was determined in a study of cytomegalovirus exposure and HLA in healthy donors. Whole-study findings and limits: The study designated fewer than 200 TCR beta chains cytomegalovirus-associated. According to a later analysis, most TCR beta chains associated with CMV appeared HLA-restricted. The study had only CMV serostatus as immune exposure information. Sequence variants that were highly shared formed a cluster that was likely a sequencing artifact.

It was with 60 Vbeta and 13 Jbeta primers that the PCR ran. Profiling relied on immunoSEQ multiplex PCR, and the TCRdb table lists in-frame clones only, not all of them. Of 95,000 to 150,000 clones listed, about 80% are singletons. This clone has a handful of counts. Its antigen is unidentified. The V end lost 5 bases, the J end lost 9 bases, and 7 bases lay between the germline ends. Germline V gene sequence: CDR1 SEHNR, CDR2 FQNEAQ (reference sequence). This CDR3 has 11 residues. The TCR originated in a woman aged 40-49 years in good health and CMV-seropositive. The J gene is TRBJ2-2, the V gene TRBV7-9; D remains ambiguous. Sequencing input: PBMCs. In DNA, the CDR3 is TGTGCCAGCAGCCCAGAAAGGGAGCTGTTTTTT. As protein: CASSPERELFF.